This T cell receptor beta chain derives from a study of glioma-infiltrating T cells. Amplification of TCR alpha and beta CDR3 regions from RNA used iRepertoire nested multiplex PCR. Tissue mRNA or PBMC total RNA, 100-400 ng, went into one-step reverse transcription and amplification. TCRdb re-called the multiplex PCR reads with MiXCR, one entry per CDR3 protein. In the table there are 110,000 or so distinct CDR3 sequences, less than 30% of which are singletons. The germline CDR1 and CDR2 sequences are SGHVS and FQNEAQ. The CDR3 is made up of 13 amino acids. With 5 bases clipped from V and 6 bases from J, the junction kept 4 bases outside the gene matches. Study results and caveats: Tissue-blood divergence was below expectation in non-neoplastic patients, above in gliomas. Tissue and blood shared very few CDR3 sequences.

The table lists this clonotype with many counts. Its antigen is still unknown. V is TRBV7-8 and J is TRBJ2-1, with 7 bases lining up with TRBD1. The specimen was glioma tissue, nonneoplastic brain tissue, or PBMCs (not recorded which). The receptor's source is a human donor with low-grade glioma or glioblastoma, undergoing nonglioma brain surgery, or in good health (not recorded which). CDR3: CASSHGTANEQFF. CDR3 nucleotides: TGTGCCAGCAGCCACGGGACAGCCAATGAGCAGTTCTTC.